Shown below are 28 T cell receptor beta chains from a single sample sequenced in a study of regulatory T cells in long-lasting Graves disease. According to the study, TCR beta libraries were built with iRepertoire HTBI primers and CDR3-region Arm-PCR. MiXCR, run by TCRdb on the multiplex PCR reads, gives a single entry per CDR3 protein. The data show about 540,000 distinct CDR3 sequences, about 14% seen once. Time point reported: newly diagnosed GD, antithyroid drugs for less than 3 months. PBMCs provided the RNA from which the TCR library was made. The same sample was also used in a study of T cells in Graves' hyperthyroidism and ophthalmopathy.

Specimen: peripheral blood mononuclear cells (PBMCs), collected at new diagnosis, from a patient treated with antithyroid drugs. Every receptor here comes from a man aged 30-40 years with Graves disease.

This rearrangement joins TRBV19 to TRBJ2-7; D is possibly TRBD1 (5 bases). V gave up 3 bases and J gave up 2 bases, with 8 bases separating them. This CDR3 comprises 13 residues. Germline V lookup: CDR1 LNHDA, CDR2 SQIVND (reference sequence). The CDR3 reads CASSIPGPYEQYF. Here the CDR3 DNA reads TGTGCCAGTAGTATCCCAGGGCCCTACGAGCAGTACTTC.

This clonotype showed up just a few times. This chain joins TRBV6-1 and TRBJ2-5; perhaps TRBD2 as D (5 bases). The CDR3 covers 14 residues. V lost 7 bases to trimming and J lost 1 base, with 13 bases between them. CDR1 is MNHNS, CDR2 SASEGT, per germline. CDR3 bases: TGTGCCAGCATAAGGAGGTGGGGCCAAGAGACCCAGTACTTC. This codes for CASIRRWGQETQYF.

V gene TRBV5-1 combines with J gene TRBJ1-3, with 10 bases lining up with TRBD1. Trimming at V came to 2 bases and at J to 4 bases, leaving 9 bases not matched to a gene. This CDR3 is built from 17 residues. Germline V lookup: CDR1 SGHRS, CDR2 YFSETQ. The CDR3 protein is CASSFTAGQGRGNTIYF. The CDR3 DNA reads TGCGCCAGCAGCTTTACTGCGGGACAGGGGCGCGGAAACACCATATATTTT. The entire variable domain, with the rest obtained from reference TRBV5-1 and TRBJ1-3, is as follows: KAGVTQTPRYLIKTRGQQVTLSCSPISGHRSVSWYQQTPGQGLQFLFEYFSETQRNKGNFPGRFSGRQFSNSRSEMNVSTLELGDSALYLCASSFTAGQGRGNTIYFGEGSWLTVV.

This clonotype was seen at least ten times. The chain combines TRBV3-1 with TRBJ2-7; 12 bases agree with TRBD2. Germline V lookup: CDR1 LGHDT, CDR2 YNNKEL (reference sequence). V gave up 4 bases and J gave up 5 bases; unmatched junction bases: 6. The CDR3 is 15 residues long. This chain's CDR3 is CASSPRLAGDDEQYF. The CDR3 nucleotides read TGTGCCAGCAGCCCCCGACTAGCGGGAGACGACGAGCAGTACTTC.

The chain links TRBV19 to TRBJ1-5; 9 bases fit TRBD1. V was pared by 4 bases and J by 4 bases, with 5 bases of the junction left unmatched. Germline CDR1 and CDR2: LNHDA and SQIVND (reference sequence). This CDR3 is 15 amino acids long. This chain's CDR3 is CASSTTDRGNQPQHF. The CDR3 DNA reads as TGTGCCAGTAGTACTACCGACAGGGGGAATCAGCCCCAGCATTTT.

This clonotype has only a few counts. The chain uses TRBV20-1 and TRBJ2-2; D uncertain. The CDR3 covers 14 residues. Germline loops: CDR1 DFQATT, CDR2 SNEGSKA (reference sequence). Trimming stripped 0 bases from V and 4 bases from J, with 9 bases between. The DNA of the CDR3 is TGCAGTGCTAGAGACGAGCCTGCCACCGGGGAGCTGTTTTTT. Translated, it gives CSARDEPATGELFF.

This clonotype was counted once. The chain has TRBV14 and TRBJ2-4; a weak D match, TRBD2 (7 bases). V was shortened by 1 base and J by 10 bases, with 17 bases between the two germline ends. Germline V gives CDR1 SGHDN, CDR2 FVKESK. The CDR3 has 15 amino acids. CDR3 in amino acids: CASSQGYRTRGIQYF. CDR3 in DNA: TGTGCCAGCAGCCAAGGGTACAGGACTAGGGGGATTCAGTACTTC. The variable domain in full, completed from reference TRBV14 and TRBJ2-4, reads EAGVTQFPSHSVIEKGQTVTLRCDPISGHDNLYWYRRVMGKEIKFLLHFVKESKQDESGMPNNRFLAERTGGTYSTLKVQPAELEDSGVYFCASSQGYRTRGIQYFGAGTRLSVL.

This clonotype was seen ten or more times. The chain is built from TRBV24-1 and TRBJ2-3; D is unclear. Germline V gene data show CDR1 as KGHDR and CDR2 as SFDVKD. V was cut by 7 bases and J by 4 bases, with 23 bases left in between. The CDR3 has 17 amino acids. CDR3 sequence reads: CATRQPETSPGADTQYF. For the CDR3, the DNA is TGTGCCACCAGACAGCCCGAGACCTCGCCCGGCGCAGATACGCAGTATTTT.

The chain links TRBV28 to TRBJ2-6; D gene unclear. CDR3 size: 16 residues. Germline CDR1 is MDHEN and CDR2 is SYDVKM. V was cut by 2 bases and J by 4 bases, with 12 bases left in between. CDR3 DNA sequence: TGTGCCAGCAGTTTAGAGCCTTTGGGGGGGGCCAACGTCCTGACTTTC. It is translated as CASSLEPLGGANVLTF.

This clonotype appeared many times. The rearrangement links TRBV28 to TRBJ1-1; a possible D gene is TRBD1 (6 bases). From germline, CDR1 is MDHEN and CDR2 SYDVKM. Trimming cost V 6 bases and J 12 bases, with 14 bases left between them. CDR3 length equals 11 residues. CDR3 nucleotide sequence: TGTGCCAGCAGCCCAGACAGGATAACTTTCTTT. This translates into CASSPDRITFF.

This clonotype has just a few counts. The chain is built from TRBV7-2 and TRBJ2-7; 10 bases match TRBD1. J lost 5 bases, V lost 1 base, and 8 bases had no gene match. This CDR3 is 16 amino acids long. Germline CDR1 and CDR2: SGHTA and FQGNSA. The CDR3: CASSLGSRDRGDEQYF. Here the CDR3 DNA reads TGTGCCAGCAGCTTAGGGAGCAGGGACAGGGGTGACGAGCAGTACTTC.

V is TRBV5-1 and J is TRBJ2-1; 14 bases are a match to TRBD2. After removal of 0 bases from V and 9 bases from J, the junction contained 5 bases not matched to a gene. The CDR3 runs to 16 residues. CDR1 is SGHRS, CDR2 YFSETQ, per germline. CDR3 sequence (DNA): TGCGCCAGCAGCTTGGTAGCGGGACTAGCGGGAGTTGAGCAGTTCTTC. Its translation is CASSLVAGLAGVEQFF. Looking up the rest from reference TRBV5-1 and TRBJ2-1 gives the full variable domain: KAGVTQTPRYLIKTRGQQVTLSCSPISGHRSVSWYQQTPGQGLQFLFEYFSETQRNKGNFPGRFSGRQFSNSRSEMNVSTLELGDSALYLCASSLVAGLAGVEQFFGPGTRLTVL.

The chain couples TRBV20-1 to TRBJ2-7; 9 bases map to TRBD2. The germline V gene encodes CDR1 DFQATT and CDR2 SNEGSKA (reference sequence). The CDR3 runs 15 residues. V lost 6 bases, J lost 3 bases, and 12 bases stayed unmatched. The chain's CDR3 is CSASSLAGVYYEQYF. The CDR3 DNA reads as TGCAGTGCCAGTTCCTTAGCGGGAGTGTACTACGAGCAGTACTTC.

This clonotype appeared many times. The V call is TRBV27, the J call TRBJ1-1; D uncertain. The CDR3 has 16 amino acids. Germline CDR1 MNHEY, CDR2 SMNVEV (reference sequence). V was cut by 0 bases and J by 4 bases, with 15 bases left in between. The CDR3 sequence: CASSLSLSTWGTEAFF. CDR3 bases: TGTGCCAGCAGTTTATCTTTGTCGACCTGGGGCACTGAAGCTTTCTTT.

The genes are TRBV10-3 and TRBJ1-5, with TRBD1 as a possible D gene (6 bases). V was clipped by 6 bases and J by 10 bases, with 19 bases between them. The CDR3 length is 14 residues. Germline V lookup: CDR1 ENHRY, CDR2 SYGVKD. The CDR3 reads CAIREVGDTDPQHF. The CDR3 nucleotides are TGTGCCATCAGGGAGGTGGGGGACACCGACCCCCAGCATTTT.

This clonotype was observed many times. The V and J genes are TRBV7-3 and TRBJ2-2; 15 bases fit TRBD2. Germline CDR1 is SGHTA and CDR2 is FQGTGA. Trimming took 5 bases from V and 7 from J; bases not matched to a gene: 5. The CDR3 loop spans 16 amino acids. CDR3 in DNA: TGTGCCAGCAGCCGGGGACTAGCGGGAGGCGGCGGGGAGCTGTTTTTT. It is translated as CASSRGLAGGGGELFF.

This clonotype occurred a few times. The CDR3 region is CASRETGTAGAGELFF. CDR3 nucleotide sequence: TGTGCCAGCAGGGAGACCGGGACCGCGGGCGCCGGGGAGCTGTTTTTT. The rearrangement uses TRBV6-1 and TRBJ2-2, with D perhaps being TRBD1 or TRBD2 (5 bases each). The V end lost 6 bases, the J end lost 6 bases, and 20 bases lay between the germline ends. CDR1 MNHNS and CDR2 SASEGT come from the germline V gene. The CDR3 runs 16 residues.

Only a few counts were recorded for this clonotype. The chain recombines TRBV20-1 with TRBJ2-7, with 7 bases fitting TRBD2. Germline CDR1 and CDR2: DFQATT and SNEGSKA (reference sequence). V lost 2 bases and J lost 3; bases outside the gene matches: 4. The CDR3 contains 13 residues. The CDR3 region is CSARRSGDYEQYF. The CDR3 DNA reads as TGCAGTGCTAGACGGAGCGGGGACTACGAGCAGTACTTC.

This clonotype was seen only a few times. This could be a read error, since a much larger clone is one nucleotide away. V and J are TRBV3-1 and TRBJ2-3; 7 bases are shared with TRBD2. CDR1 is LGHDT and CDR2 is YNNKEL in the germline V gene (reference sequence). The ends lost 4 bases at V and 2 bases at J; junction bases unmatched: 6. The CDR3 covers 15 residues. The CDR3: CASSPPGLTTDTQYF. Here the CDR3 DNA reads TGTGCCAGCAGCCCTCCGGGACTAACCACAGATACGCAGTATTTT.

The chain uses TRBV24-1 and TRBJ2-5; D uncertain. The CDR3 extends over 14 amino acids. Trimming left V 4 bases short and J 6 bases short, with 14 bases between. Germline loops: CDR1 KGHDR, CDR2 SFDVKD. CDR3 sequence (DNA): TGTGCCACCAGTGACCCACGTTCTGACAAGACCCAGTACTTC. This encodes CATSDPRSDKTQYF.

Ten or more counts support this clonotype. The chain recombines TRBV11-1 with TRBJ2-3; 14 positions agree with TRBD2. Trimming took 10 bases from V and 4 from J; bases not matched to a gene: 13. Germline CDR1 and CDR2: SGHAT and FQDESV (reference sequence). The CDR3 is 17 amino acids. The CDR3: CATRPETSGRASDTQYF. CDR3 in DNA: TGTGCCACCCGCCCGGAGACTAGCGGGAGGGCCTCAGATACGCAGTATTTT.

A note on this clonotype: The junction does not match germline at one end; this may be a read error. The genes are TRBV5-6 and TRBJ2-2; TRBD1 aligns across 9 bases. This CDR3 is built from 16 residues. Per the germline V gene, CDR1 is SGHDT and CDR2 is YYEEEE. The CDR3 region is CASSSPGQGDTGGLFF. The CDR3 bases are TGTGCCAGCAGCTCGCCGGGACAGGGCGACACCGGGGGGCTGTTTTTT.

Here the CDR3 DNA reads TGCAGTGCTAGTCACAGAAACACAGATACGCAGTATTTT. This encodes CSASHRNTDTQYF. The gene calls are TRBV20-1 and TRBJ2-3; D remains ambiguous. Per the germline V gene, CDR1 is DFQATT and CDR2 is SNEGSKA (reference sequence). Trimming cost V 3 bases and J 2 bases, with 9 bases left between them. The CDR3 sequence is 13 residues long.

This clonotype was seen ten or more times. The chain combines TRBV12-5 with TRBJ1-5; perhaps TRBD1 as D (5 bases). CDR1 is LGHNT and CDR2 is FRNRAP in the germline V gene. The CDR3 is 18 amino acids. Trimming shortened V by 0 bases and J by 1 base, and 16 bases separated the two germline ends. CDR3 region: CASGLVLWARDSNQPQHF. The CDR3 DNA follows: TGTGCTAGTGGTTTGGTACTTTGGGCTAGGGACAGCAATCAGCCCCAGCATTTT.

The sample holds many counts of this clonotype. The rearrangement joins TRBV12-3 or TRBV12-4 to TRBJ2-1; TRBD2 matches 7 bases. The junction had 15 bases not matched to a gene; V was cut back by 7 bases and J by 0 bases. The CDR3 has 18 residues. The CDR3: CASTPAGWQLSSYNEQFF. CDR3 in DNA: TGTGCCAGCACCCCAGCGGGGTGGCAACTGAGCTCCTACAATGAGCAGTTCTTC.

Concerning this clonotype itself: The junction and the germline gene differ at one end; a read error may be behind it. The chain carries TRBV19 and TRBJ2-3; D remains ambiguous. This CDR3 region has 14 residues. The V gene's germline CDR1 is LNHDA and CDR2 SQIVND (reference sequence). The CDR3 DNA sequence: TGTGCCACTAGTATAAGACACAGCACAGATACGCAGTATTTT. It encodes CATSIRHSTDTQYF.

This clonotype appeared many times. The chain employs TRBV6-1 and TRBJ2-7; D perhaps matches TRBD1 (5 bases). The CDR3 loop spans 14 amino acids. Trimming removed 10 bases from V and 3 bases from J, with 19 bases in between. Germline V lookup: CDR1 MNHNS, CDR2 SASEGT. The CDR3 spells CATTFTGQGYEQYF. For the CDR3, the DNA is TGTGCCACCACCTTTACCGGGCAGGGCTACGAGCAGTACTTC.

CDR3 in amino acids: CASSEKETTGSPLHF. In DNA, the CDR3 is TGTGCCAGCAGCGAGAAGGAGACCACGGGCTCACCCCTCCACTTT. V usage is TRBV7-9 and J usage is TRBJ1-6; D is ambiguous. Germline CDR1 reads SEHNR; CDR2 reads FQNEAQ (reference sequence). The CDR3 is 15 residues long. V was clipped by 5 bases and J by 10 bases, with 18 bases between them.